Following are 29 T cell receptor beta chains from one sample sequenced in a study of cytomegalovirus exposure and HLA in healthy donors. PCR involved 60 Vbeta and 13 Jbeta primers. TCRdb's table, derived via immunoSEQ multiplex PCR, lists solely in-frame clones and lacks some. The sample records approximately 110,000 clones, 76% being singletons. Material for sequencing was PBMCs. The receptors come from a man aged 35-49 years in good health and CMV-seropositive.

This chain uses TRBV7-9 with TRBJ2-3, with D possibly matching TRBD2 (5 bases). The CDR3 is 13 amino acids. Germline V gene data show CDR1 as SEHNR and CDR2 as FQNEAQ (reference sequence). The ends were cut back, 7 bases at V and 5 bases at J, with 13 bases in the middle. Here the CDR3 reads CASIQNEGDTQYF. The CDR3 DNA reads TGTGCCAGCATCCAAAATGAGGGAGATACGCAGTATTTT. The full variable domain, completed using reference TRBV7-9 and TRBJ2-3, is DTGVSQNPRHKITKRGQNVTFRCDPISEHNRLYWYRQTLGQGPEFLTYFQNEAQLEKSRLLSDRFSAERPKGSFSTLEIQRTEQGDSAMYLCASIQNEGDTQYFGPGTRLTVL.

The rearrangement joins TRBV7-2 to TRBJ1-5; D gene uncertain. The V end was cut by 3 bases, the J end by 0 bases, with 6 bases between. This CDR3 is 14 amino acids long. Germline V gene data show CDR1 as SGHTA and CDR2 as FQGNSA. The CDR3 DNA reads TGTGCCAGCAGCTTCACAAATAGCAATCAGCCCCAGCATTTT. It encodes CASSFTNSNQPQHF.

The chain combines TRBV28 with TRBJ1-4; 7 bases match TRBD1. The germline gives CDR1 MDHEN, CDR2 SYDVKM. The V and J ends lost 6 bases and 8 bases, in that order; junction bases with no gene match: 12. The CDR3 is made up of 15 amino acids. The CDR3 DNA reads TGTGCCAGCAGCTTGACGGGACAGCAAGGAGAAAAACTGTTTTTT. Its translation is CASSLTGQQGEKLFF. The full variable domain, with the rest looked up from reference TRBV28 and TRBJ1-4, is DVKVTQSSRYLVKRTGEKVFLECVQDMDHENMFWYRQDPGLGLRLIYFSYDVKMKEKGDIPEGYSVSREKKERFSLILESASTNQTSMYLCASSLTGQQGEKLFFGSGTQLSVL.

Written as DNA, the CDR3 is TGTGCCAGTAGTCATCCCGAGCGGGGGGGCAATGAGCAGTTCTTC. This gives the protein CASSHPERGGNEQFF. The chain combines TRBV19 with TRBJ2-1; 10 bases align to TRBD2. The CDR3 has 15 amino acids. J gave up 6 bases and V 5 bases, and 7 bases lay outside the gene matches. Germline assignment: CDR1 LNHDA and CDR2 SQIVND (reference sequence).

The chain has TRBV5-1 and TRBJ2-4, with 8 bases lining up with TRBD1. V gave up 3 bases and J gave up 3 bases; unmatched junction bases: 2. The CDR3 runs to 14 residues. Germline CDR1 and CDR2: SGHRS and YFSETQ. The CDR3 DNA sequence: TGCGCCAGCAGCTCACAGGGGGACAAAAACATTCAGTACTTC. It is translated as CASSSQGDKNIQYF.

This chain joins TRBV18 and TRBJ1-1; D gene ambiguous. From germline, CDR1 is KGHSH and CDR2 LQKENI. The length of the CDR3 is 14 residues. V was clipped by 2 bases and J by 0 bases, with 7 bases between them. The CDR3 region is CASSPTDMNTEAFF. For the CDR3, the DNA is TGTGCCAGCTCACCAACCGACATGAACACTGAAGCTTTCTTT.

This chain's CDR3 is CASTRDSNQPQHF. In nucleotides, the CDR3 is TGTGCCAGCACCAGGGATAGCAATCAGCCCCAGCATTTT. This chain joins TRBV2 and TRBJ1-5; possible D gene TRBD1, 5 bases. The CDR3 has 13 amino acids. Germline V gene data show CDR1 as SNHLY and CDR2 as FYNNEI. Trimming removed 7 bases from V and 0 bases from J, with 7 bases in between.

The gene calls are TRBV5-1 and TRBJ1-1; 7 bases align to TRBD1. Trimming took 4 bases from V and 0 from J; bases not matched to a gene: 6. This CDR3 comprises 15 residues. Germline-derived CDR1 and CDR2 are SGHRS and YFSETQ. The CDR3: CASSATTGLNTEAFF. The CDR3 DNA is TGCGCCAGCAGCGCAACGACAGGGCTGAACACTGAAGCTTTCTTT.

The CDR3, as DNA: TGTGCCAGCAGTAAAAAGGGGGTAGCAGATACGCAGTATTTT. This translates into CASSKKGVADTQYF. The chain is built from TRBV25-1 and TRBJ2-3; D perhaps matches TRBD1 (6 bases). V lost 5 bases, J lost 4 bases, and 13 bases lay in between. The germline V gene has CDR1 MGHDK and CDR2 SYGVNS. The CDR3 covers 14 residues.

The rearrangement uses TRBV7-2 and TRBJ2-3, with unresolved D. Germline V gives CDR1 SGHTA, CDR2 FQGNSA. Trimming left V 1 base short and J 3 bases short, with 11 bases between. The CDR3 length is 15 residues. For the CDR3, the DNA is TGTGCCAGCAGCTTAGTGGGCTACACGACAGATACGCAGTATTTT. This encodes CASSLVGYTTDTQYF. Looking up the rest from reference TRBV7-2 and TRBJ2-3 gives the full variable domain: GAGVSQSPSNKVTEKGKDVELRCDPISGHTALYWYRQSLGQGLEFLIYFQGNSAPDKSGLPSDRFSAERTGGSVSTLTIQRTQQEDSAVYLCASSLVGYTTDTQYFGPGTRLTVL.

The CDR3 sequence: CASSSEASYNEQFF. CDR3 nucleotide sequence: TGTGCCAGCAGCTCCGAGGCCTCCTACAATGAGCAGTTCTTC. The chain carries TRBV11-2 and TRBJ2-1, with D unclear. The germline V and J ends were trimmed by 4 bases and 0 bases, with 7 bases remaining between them. This CDR3 region has 14 residues. The germline gives CDR1 SGHAT, CDR2 FQNNGV.

The chain joins TRBV18 to TRBJ1-1, with D maybe TRBD1 (6 bases). Germline CDR1 is KGHSH and CDR2 is LQKENI. CDR3 length: 15 amino acids. Trimming stripped 5 bases from V and 6 bases from J, with 19 bases between. CDR3 amino acids: CASSSNGQGIPEAFF. The DNA of the CDR3 is TGTGCCAGCTCATCGAACGGGCAGGGGATACCTGAAGCTTTCTTT.

The V and J genes are TRBV28 and TRBJ2-1, with 9 nucleotides matching TRBD1. CDR1 MDHEN and CDR2 SYDVKM come from the germline V gene. Trimming removed 5 bases from V and 1 base from J; junction bases left unmatched: 6. This CDR3 has 16 amino acids. The CDR3 here is CASSVSGTGSYNEQFF. CDR3 nucleotide sequence: TGTGCCAGCAGTGTCTCTGGGACAGGGTCCTACAATGAGCAGTTCTTC.

This clone came up once. The J gene is TRBJ2-3, the V gene TRBV27, with 12 bases identical to TRBD2. Per germline, CDR1 MNHEY and CDR2 SMNVEV (reference sequence). Trimming at V came to 6 bases and at J to 1 base, leaving 8 bases not matched to a gene. The CDR3 extends over 17 amino acids. CDR3 sequence: CASRDLAGGLGTDTQYF. The CDR3 DNA follows: TGTGCCAGCAGGGATCTAGCGGGGGGGCTGGGCACAGATACGCAGTATTTT.

The chain joins TRBV7-9 to TRBJ2-7, with TRBD1 matching over 8 bases. The V gene's germline CDR1 is SEHNR and CDR2 FQNEAQ (reference sequence). V lost 7 bases to trimming and J lost 5 bases; unmatched junction nucleotides: 10. The length of the CDR3 is 14 residues. The CDR3: CASTIGQGIHEQYF. In nucleotides, the CDR3 is TGTGCCAGCACCATAGGACAGGGTATACACGAGCAGTACTTC.

The genes are TRBV5-4 and TRBJ2-4; 9 nucleotides match TRBD1. This CDR3 is built from 15 residues. V shed 4 bases and J 0 bases; nucleotides not matched to a gene: 2. From germline, CDR1 is SGHNT and CDR2 YYREEE (reference sequence). The CDR3 DNA sequence: TGTGCCAGCAGCCCGGGACAGGGAGCCAAAAACATTCAGTACTTC. Translation gives CASSPGQGAKNIQYF.

The chain has TRBV5-4 and TRBJ1-6; TRBD1 agrees at 7 bases. The germline V gene encodes CDR1 SGHNT and CDR2 YYREEE (reference sequence). Trimming removed 2 bases from V and 10 bases from J; junction bases left unmatched: 3. The CDR3 spans 13 residues. The CDR3 DNA follows: TGTGCCAGCAGCTTTTACAGGGGATCACCCCTCCACTTT. Translated, it gives CASSFYRGSPLHF.

The V and J genes are TRBV27 and TRBJ2-2, with D uncertain. The V end lost 3 bases, the J end lost 5 bases, and 13 bases lay between the germline ends. CDR3 size: 15 residues. In germline, CDR1 is MNHEY, CDR2 SMNVEV (reference sequence). The DNA for the CDR3 is TGTGCCAGCAGTTTCTCACAGATAGTTACCGGGGAGCTGTTTTTT. Encoded protein: CASSFSQIVTGELFF.

This chain joins TRBV7-2 and TRBJ1-5; tentatively, D is TRBD1 (6 bases). Germline V lookup: CDR1 SGHTA, CDR2 FQGNSA. This CDR3 has 17 amino acids. V was pared by 1 base and J by 7 bases, with 20 bases between. DNA for the CDR3: TGTGCCAGCAGCTTAGATAGTAGAGCAGGGGCGGCACAGCCCCAGCATTTT. It is translated as CASSLDSRAGAAQPQHF.

The chain uses TRBV15 and TRBJ1-2, with D possibly TRBD1 on 6 matching bases. Between the trimmed V and J ends, which lost 3 bases and 7 bases, there was a span of 18 bases. The CDR3 is made up of 15 amino acids. From germline, CDR1 is LNHNV and CDR2 YYDKDF (reference sequence). The DNA of the CDR3 is TGTGCCACCAGCAGGGCAGGGGCTTCTTCGCCTGGCTACACCTTC. Amino acid sequence: CATSRAGASSPGYTF. Full variable domain (rest looked up from reference TRBV15 and TRBJ1-2): DAMVIQNPRYQVTQFGKPVTLSCSQTLNHNVMYWYQQKSSQAPKLLFHYYDKDFNNEADTPDNFQSRRPNTSFCFLDIRSPGLGDTAMYLCATSRAGASSPGYTFGSGTRLTVV.

A remark on this clone: Mismatch with germline at one junction end may stem from a read error. V and J are TRBV30 and TRBJ2-5; D remains ambiguous. CDR1 and CDR2 (germline): GTSNPN, SVGIG (reference sequence). The CDR3 extends over 14 amino acids. CDR3 sequence (DNA): TGTGCCTGGAGCCCTGTAACACAGCAAGAGAGCCAGTACTTC. This codes for CAWSPVTQQESQYF.

The rearrangement uses TRBV4-3 and TRBJ1-1, with 7 bases matching TRBD1. CDR1 is LGHNA, CDR2 YSLEER, per germline. The CDR3 totals 18 residues. V was clipped by 3 bases and J by 8 bases; unmatched bases: 21. The CDR3 is CASSHGAIPIRTGPEAFF. CDR3 DNA sequence: TGCGCCAGCAGCCACGGCGCTATCCCCATTCGGACAGGCCCCGAAGCTTTCTTT.

The V gene is TRBV27, the J gene TRBJ2-1, with 7 positions matching TRBD2. With 9 bases clipped from V and 0 bases from J, the junction kept 8 bases outside the gene matches. Germline-derived CDR1 and CDR2 are MNHEY and SMNVEV (reference sequence). The CDR3 runs 15 residues. The DNA of the CDR3 is TGTGCCAGTGCTTCACTAGCGAACTCCTACAATGAGCAGTTCTTC. Protein: CASASLANSYNEQFF.

This clone was observed a few times. The chain recombines TRBV2 with TRBJ2-1; weak D call: TRBD2 (5 bases). The CDR3 sequence is 16 residues long. Trimming shortened V by 4 bases and J by 1 base, and 14 bases separated the two germline ends. From germline, CDR1 is SNHLY and CDR2 FYNNEI. Here the CDR3 reads CASSAIATTSYNEQFF. In DNA, the CDR3 is TGTGCCAGCAGTGCCATAGCGACCACTTCCTACAATGAGCAGTTCTTC.

V usage is TRBV7-3 and J usage is TRBJ2-6; a possible D gene is TRBD1 (6 bases). The germline V and J ends were trimmed by 5 bases and 4 bases, with 15 bases remaining between them. Germline loops: CDR1 SGHTA, CDR2 FQGTGA. This CDR3 is 16 amino acids long. The CDR3 nucleotides are TGTGCCAGCAGCCCCAACAGGGCAACCGGGGCCAACGTCCTGACTTTC. As protein: CASSPNRATGANVLTF.

The rearrangement joins TRBV18 to TRBJ1-2, with a tentative D call TRBD1 (6 bases). Germline-derived CDR1 and CDR2 are KGHSH and LQKENI. V lost 6 bases and J lost 4, with 18 bases in between. This CDR3 has 15 amino acids. The CDR3 DNA sequence: TGTGCCAGCTCCCCAGAAACAGGGATGGTCTATGGCTACACCTTC. Its protein is CASSPETGMVYGYTF.

This clone is labeled medium-sized (0.01 to 0.1%). This rearrangement joins TRBV2 to TRBJ1-5, with D perhaps matching TRBD1 (6 bases). Trimming removed 4 bases from V and 0 bases from J, with 16 bases in between. The CDR3 is 17 residues long. Per germline, CDR1 SNHLY and CDR2 FYNNEI. The CDR3 bases are TGTGCCAGCAGTGTTGTACAGGGCGTAGGTAGCAATCAGCCCCAGCATTTT. This codes for CASSVVQGVGSNQPQHF.

The J gene is TRBJ2-7, the V gene TRBV7-9, with 11 bases that match TRBD2. Per the germline V gene, CDR1 is SEHNR and CDR2 is FQNEAQ (reference sequence). The CDR3 is made up of 13 amino acids. V lost 8 bases and J lost 6; bases outside the gene matches: 6. DNA for the CDR3: TGTGCCAGCCTTAGCGGGAGGGCCGCCGAGCAGTACTTC. Protein sequence: CASLSGRAAEQYF.

The genes are TRBV5-6 and TRBJ1-2, with a tentative D call TRBD1 (5 bases). The CDR3 has 14 amino acids. V lost 0 bases to trimming and J lost 4 bases, with 10 bases between them. The germline V gene encodes CDR1 SGHDT and CDR2 YYEEEE. The CDR3, as DNA: TGTGCCAGCAGCTTGGATACCGGGGGCTATGGCTACACCTTC. Translation: CASSLDTGGYGYTF.